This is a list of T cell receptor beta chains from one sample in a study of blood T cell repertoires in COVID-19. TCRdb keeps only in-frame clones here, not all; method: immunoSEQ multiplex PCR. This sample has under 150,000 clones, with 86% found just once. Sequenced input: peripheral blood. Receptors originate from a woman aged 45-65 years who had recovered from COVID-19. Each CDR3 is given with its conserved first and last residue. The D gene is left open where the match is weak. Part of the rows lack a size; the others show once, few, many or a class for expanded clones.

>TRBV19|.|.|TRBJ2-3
CASSIHHLSDTQYF
TGTGCCAGTAGTATACACCACCTATCCGATACGCAGTATTTT
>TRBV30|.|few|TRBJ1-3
CAWAEVFGGNTIYF
TGTGCCTGGGCAGAGGTGTTCGGCGGAAACACCATATATTTT
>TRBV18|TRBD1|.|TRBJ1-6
CASSLQDRGYSPLHF
TGTGCCAGCTCTCTTCAGGACAGGGGTTATTCACCCCTCCACTTT
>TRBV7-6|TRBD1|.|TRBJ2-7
CASSLNEGQGGYEQYF
TGTGCCAGCAGCTTGAACGAGGGACAGGGGGGGTACGAGCAGTACTTC
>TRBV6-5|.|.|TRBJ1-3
CASSRRVGSGNTIYF
TGTGCCAGCAGCCGCCGGGTGGGCTCTGGAAACACCATATATTTT
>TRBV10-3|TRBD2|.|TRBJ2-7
CAISGGLAGVGEQYF
TGTGCCATCAGTGGGGGACTAGCGGGAGTGGGGGAGCAGTACTTC
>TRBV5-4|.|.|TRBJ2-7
CASSAGQLDKQYF
TGTGCCAGCAGCGCAGGACAGTTAGACAAGCAGTACTTC
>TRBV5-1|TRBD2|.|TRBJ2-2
CASSLETSGRMGTGELFF
TGCGCCAGCAGCTTGGAAACTAGCGGGAGAATGGGCACCGGGGAGCTGTTTTTT
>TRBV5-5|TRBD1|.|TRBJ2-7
CASSLGLGTGEYEQYF
TGTGCCAGCAGCTTGGGGTTGGGGACAGGGGAGTACGAGCAGTACTTC
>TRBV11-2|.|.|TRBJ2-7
CASSLDRRGQLYF
TGTGCCAGCAGCTTAGATCGGAGGGGCCAGCTATACTTC
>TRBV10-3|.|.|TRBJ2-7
CAIRGAGVYEQYF
TGTGCCATCAGAGGCGCGGGTGTCTACGAGCAGTACTTC
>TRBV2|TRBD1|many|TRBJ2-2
CASRTGVSGELFF
TGTGCCAGCAGGACAGGGGTGAGCGGGGAGCTGTTTTTT
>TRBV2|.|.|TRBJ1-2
CASSESKPGGYTF
TGTGCCAGCAGTGAATCTAAGCCCGGTGGCTACACCTTC
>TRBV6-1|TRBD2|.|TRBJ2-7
CASSSRLAAYEQYF
TGTGCCAGCAGTTCCCGACTAGCGGCCTACGAGCAGTACTTC
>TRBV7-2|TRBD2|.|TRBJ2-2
CASQLTSVSGELFF
TGTGCCAGCCAACTGACTAGCGTGTCCGGGGAGCTGTTTTTT
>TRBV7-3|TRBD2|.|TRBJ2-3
CASSLGLAGEADTQYF
TGTGCCAGCAGCTTGGGACTAGCGGGAGAGGCAGATACGCAGTATTTT
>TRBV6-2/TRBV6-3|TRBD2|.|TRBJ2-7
CASSLLAGGTYEQYF
TGTGCCAGCAGTCTTCTAGCGGGAGGCACCTACGAGCAGTACTTC
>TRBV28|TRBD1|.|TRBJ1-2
CASSHHRDRANYGYTF
TGTGCCAGCAGCCATCATCGGGACAGGGCGAACTATGGCTACACCTTC
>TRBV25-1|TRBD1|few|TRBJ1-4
CASSERQGNRKLFF
TGTGCCAGCAGTGAACGACAGGGGAACCGAAAACTGTTTTTT
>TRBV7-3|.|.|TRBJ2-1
CASSLSKEQKQFF
TGTGCCAGCAGCTTAAGTAAGGAACAGAAGCAGTTCTTC
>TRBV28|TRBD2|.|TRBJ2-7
CASSYLAGGPREQYF
TGTGCCAGCAGTTATCTAGCGGGAGGGCCGCGTGAGCAGTACTTC
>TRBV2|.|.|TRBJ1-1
CASSAVRGHSMNTEAFF
TGTGCCAGCAGTGCCGTCAGGGGCCACTCGATGAACACTGAAGCTTTCTTT
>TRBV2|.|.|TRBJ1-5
CASSAQGPSNQPQHF
TGTGCCAGCAGTGCCCAGGGGCCTAGCAATCAGCCCCAGCATTTT
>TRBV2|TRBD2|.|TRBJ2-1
CASSSLAGGGGNEQFF
TGTGCCAGCAGTTCCTTAGCGGGAGGTGGGGGAAATGAGCAGTTCTTC
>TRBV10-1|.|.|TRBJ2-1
CASSEAAAGRYNEQFF
TGCGCCAGCAGTGAGGCCGCTGCGGGGAGATACAATGAGCAGTTCTTC
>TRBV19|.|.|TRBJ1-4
CASSIVTGKLFF
TGTGCCAGTAGTATCGTGACAGGCAAACTGTTTTTT
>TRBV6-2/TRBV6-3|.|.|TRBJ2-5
CASSLGLETQYF
TGTGCCAGCAGTTTGGGGCTAGAGACCCAGTACTTC
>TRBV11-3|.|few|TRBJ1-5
CASSLDGGNQPQHF
TGTGCCAGCAGCTTAGACGGGGGCAATCAGCCCCAGCATTTT
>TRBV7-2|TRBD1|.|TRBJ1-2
CASSYRQGSYGYTF
TGTGCCAGCAGCTACCGACAGGGCTCCTATGGCTACACCTTC
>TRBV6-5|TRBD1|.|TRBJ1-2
CASSYAPGGSYTF
TGTGCCAGCAGTTACGCCCCAGGGGGGAGCTACACCTTC
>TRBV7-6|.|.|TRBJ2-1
CASSYRDSRDEQFF
TGTGCCAGCAGCTATCGGGACTCACGCGATGAGCAGTTCTTC
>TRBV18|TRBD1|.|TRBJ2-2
CASSTRDRAGELFF
TGTGCCAGCTCAACTCGGGACAGGGCCGGGGAGCTGTTTTTT
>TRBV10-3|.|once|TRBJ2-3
CAISPRGTDTQYF
TGTGCCATCAGCCCCCGTGGCACAGATACGCAGTATTTT
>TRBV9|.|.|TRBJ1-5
CASSVAADQPQHF
TGTGCCAGCAGCGTAGCGGCGGATCAGCCCCAGCATTTT
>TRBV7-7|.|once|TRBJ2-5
CASSLGRAEGETQYF
TGTGCCAGCAGCTTAGGGCGGGCCGAGGGAGAGACCCAGTACTTC
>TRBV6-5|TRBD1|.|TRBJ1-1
CASSYSTGVGTEAFF
TGTGCCAGCAGTTACTCTACAGGGGTTGGCACTGAAGCTTTCTTT
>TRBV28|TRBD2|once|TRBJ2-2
CASVGASGKASTGELFF
TGTGCCAGCGTGGGGGCTAGCGGGAAGGCGAGCACCGGGGAGCTGTTTTTT
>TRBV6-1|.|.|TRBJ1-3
CASSSRNTIYF
TGTGCCAGCAGCTCCCGAAACACCATATATTTT
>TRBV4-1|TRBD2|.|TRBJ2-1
CASSQGRWTSGKGDNEQFF
TGCGCCAGCAGCCAAGGTAGATGGACTAGCGGGAAAGGCGACAATGAGCAGTTCTTC
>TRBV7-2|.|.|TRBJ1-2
CASSLVPPGRRGGYTF
TGTGCCAGCAGCTTAGTACCCCCGGGGAGACGTGGAGGCTACACCTTC
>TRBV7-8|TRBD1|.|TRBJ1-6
CASSRGGDHSPLHF
TGTGCCAGCAGCCGAGGGGGCGACCATTCACCCCTCCACTTT
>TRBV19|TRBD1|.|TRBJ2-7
CASSPTGTGEYEQYF
TGTGCCAGTAGTCCCACGGGGACAGGGGAATATGAGCAGTACTTC
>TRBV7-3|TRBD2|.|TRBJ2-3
CASSLGSGGATDTQYF
TGTGCCAGCAGCTTAGGAAGCGGGGGGGCCACAGATACGCAGTATTTT
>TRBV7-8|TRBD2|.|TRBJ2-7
CASSSGTSGAPSQEQYF
TGTGCCAGCAGCTCCGGGACTAGCGGGGCCCCTTCACAAGAGCAGTACTTC
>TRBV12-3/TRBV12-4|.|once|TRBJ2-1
CASRGGSLVF
TGTGCCAGCAGGGGAGGCTCCTTGGTCTTC
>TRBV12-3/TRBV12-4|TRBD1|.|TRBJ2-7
CASNQQGAYEQYF
TGTGCCAGCAACCAACAGGGGGCCTACGAGCAGTACTTC
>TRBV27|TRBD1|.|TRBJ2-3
CASSSWTGSTDTQYF
TGTGCCAGCAGTTCATGGACAGGCAGCACAGATACGCAGTATTTT
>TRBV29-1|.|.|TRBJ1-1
CSVQQGRTEAFF
TGCAGCGTTCAACAGGGTCGGACTGAAGCTTTCTTT
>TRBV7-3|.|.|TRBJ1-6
CASSPGGYSPLHF
TGTGCCAGCAGCCCGGGGGGGTATTCACCCCTCCACTTT
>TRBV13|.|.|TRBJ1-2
CASSLGLRGMNYGYTF
TGTGCCAGCAGCTTAGGCCTTCGGGGGATGAACTATGGCTACACCTTC